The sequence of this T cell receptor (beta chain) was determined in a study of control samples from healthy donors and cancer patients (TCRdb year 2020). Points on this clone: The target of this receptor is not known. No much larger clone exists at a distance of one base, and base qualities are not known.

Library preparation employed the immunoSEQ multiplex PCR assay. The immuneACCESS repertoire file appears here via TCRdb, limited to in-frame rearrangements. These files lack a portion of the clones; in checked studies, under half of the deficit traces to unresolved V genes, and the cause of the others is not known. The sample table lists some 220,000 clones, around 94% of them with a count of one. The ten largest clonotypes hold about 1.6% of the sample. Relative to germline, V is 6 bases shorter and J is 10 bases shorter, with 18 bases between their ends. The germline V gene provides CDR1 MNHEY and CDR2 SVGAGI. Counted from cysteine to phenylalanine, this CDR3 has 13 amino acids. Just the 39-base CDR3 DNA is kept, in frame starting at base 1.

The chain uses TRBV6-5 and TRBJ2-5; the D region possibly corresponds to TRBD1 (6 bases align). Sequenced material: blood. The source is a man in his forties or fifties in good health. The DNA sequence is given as TGTGCCAGCAGCCGTACTGGACAGCTGAACCAGTACTTC. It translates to CASSRTGQLNQYF.